The T cell receptor (beta chain) under discussion was sequenced for a study of HIV-infected patients and healthy controls. The wider study: CD4 counts in 14 of 16 patients increased modestly yet significantly but stayed below normal. About two thirds of the sixteen became undetectable by the second bleed, and all after another year of therapy. Total CDR3 counts per chain did not differ significantly between patients and controls.

All unsorted peripheral T cells were captured because whole blood was used without fractionation. Alpha and beta constant-region primers primed reverse transcription of 500 to 550 ng RNA. Each of the alpha and beta chains got its own library through chain-specific third strand synthesis with indices. TCRdb processed the 5' RACE reads anew with MiXCR; each CDR3 protein has one entry. The repertoire holds more than 7,500 distinct CDR3 sequences, with about a tenth as singletons. This clonotype came up many times. CDR1 is LNHDA, CDR2 SQIVND, per germline (reference sequence). CDR3 length equals 14 residues. The V gene lost 10 bases and the J gene lost 0 bases, with 12 bases spanning the gap.

Sequences were derived from blood, sampled before antiretroviral therapy. This receptor was identified in an adult with HIV infection. This chain connects TRBV19 to TRBJ2-2; D is undetermined. CDR3 sequence reads: CATPRAANTGELFF. The CDR3 DNA follows: TGTGCCACCCCCCGGGCAGCGAACACCGGGGAGCTGTTTTTT.